The 5 T cell receptor beta chains reported below all come from one sample, sequenced in a study of T cell responses to AZD1222 COVID-19 vaccine. Using immunoSEQ multiplex PCR, the repertoire was profiled, and TCRdb retains in-frame clones only, with some absent. There are more than 60,000 clones in the sample; over 75% occur only once, and approximately 15% lies in the top ten. This specimen consisted of peripheral blood, obtained on day 0 of AZD1222 vaccination. These TCRs come from an adult in good health.

The chain employs TRBV4-3 and TRBJ1-5; tentative D call: TRBD1 (5 bases). The CDR3 sequence is 14 residues long. In germline, CDR1 is LGHNA, CDR2 YSLEER. Trimming pared 0 bases from V and 5 bases from J, leaving 8 bases between. The CDR3 DNA follows: TGCGCCAGCAGCCAAGACAGGGAGCATCAGCCCCAGCATTTT. This gives the protein CASSQDREHQPQHF.

This clone has only a few counts. The chain employs TRBV28 and TRBJ2-1; 11 bases fit TRBD2. The CDR3 runs to 15 residues. Germline V gene lookup returns CDR1 MDHEN and CDR2 SYDVKM. V lost 6 bases to trimming and J lost 16 bases; unmatched junction nucleotides: 17. In DNA, the CDR3 is TGTGCCAGCAGCCCGACAGCTACTTCACTAGCGGGAGAATTCTTC. It is translated as CASSPTATSLAGEFF.

V is TRBV9 and J is TRBJ1-1; D uncertain. The germline gives CDR1 SGDLS, CDR2 YYNGEE. The germline V and J ends were trimmed by 0 bases and 11 bases, with 14 bases remaining between them. This CDR3 is 13 amino acids long. Here the CDR3 reads CASSVEGGLEAFF. Here the CDR3 DNA reads TGTGCCAGCAGCGTAGAGGGAGGGCTAGAGGCTTTCTTT. The full variable domain, completed using reference TRBV9 and TRBJ1-1, is DSGVTQTPKHLITATGQRVTLRCSPRSGDLSVYWYQQSLDQGLQFLIQYYNGEERAKGNILERFSAQQFPDLHSELNLSSLELGDSALYFCASSVEGGLEAFFGQGTRLTVV.

This clone was seen ten or more times. The chain employs TRBV28 and TRBJ2-7; 12 bases align to TRBD2. Germline loops: CDR1 MDHEN, CDR2 SYDVKM. The V and J ends lost 5 bases and 1 base, in that order; junction bases with no gene match: 3. CDR3 length equals 15 residues. Here the CDR3 DNA reads TGTGCCAGCAGTGCGACTAGCGGGGGATCCTACGAGCAGTACTTC. It encodes CASSATSGGSYEQYF. The full variable domain, completed using reference TRBV28 and TRBJ2-7, is DVKVTQSSRYLVKRTGEKVFLECVQDMDHENMFWYRQDPGLGLRLIYFSYDVKMKEKGDIPEGYSVSREKKERFSLILESASTNQTSMYLCASSATSGGSYEQYFGPGTRLTVT.

A single count supports this clone. The V and J genes are TRBV7-9 and TRBJ2-1; 10 nucleotides line up with TRBD2. From germline, CDR1 is SEHNR and CDR2 FQNEAQ (reference sequence). J lost 7 bases, V lost 4 bases, and 10 bases had no gene match. This CDR3 has 16 amino acids. The CDR3: CASSSASGGRRNEQFF. The DNA for the CDR3 is TGTGCCAGCAGCTCGGCTAGCGGGGGCCGACGAAATGAGCAGTTCTTC.